The clone carrying this T cell receptor (beta chain) has ten or more counts. Its antigen remains unidentified. The data belong to a study of T-cell reconstitution after alpha-beta-depleted transplantation in children. Study-wide results and limits: At one year after transplant, newly produced T cells mostly accounted for T-cell counts and diversity. Where some patients showed high TCRbeta diversity at day 60, it came from recipient T cells and thymic progenitors that had survived.

Using unique molecular identifiers, the investigators prepared the TCRbeta library. TCRdb ran MiXCR on the PCR reads and lists one entry per CDR3 protein. The profile shows some 200,000 distinct CDR3 sequences, about 6% of them singletons. The source of this sequence is a girl under three years old with combined immunodeficiency, due to receive a stem cell transplant. The sample here was PBMCs, taken before TCRalphabeta/CD19-depleted stem cell transplant.

DNA for the CDR3: TGCAGTGCTAGAGATCAAGTTAGCGGATCTAGAGACGAGCAGTACTTC. Protein product: CSARDQVSGSRDEQYF. The chain recombines TRBV20-1 with TRBJ2-7, with D possibly being TRBD2 (6 bases). The germline V and J ends were trimmed by 0 bases and 5 bases, with 20 bases remaining between them. The germline V gene has CDR1 DFQATT and CDR2 SNEGSKA (reference sequence). The CDR3 totals 16 residues.